These 27 T cell receptor beta chains originate from one sample sequenced in a study of vaccination and CD4 T cells after COVID-19. Sequence data for DNA of cultured CD4+ T cells were generated by the Oncomine TCR Beta short-read assay. TCRdb itself ran the PCR reads through MiXCR, one entry per CDR3 protein. The sample lists some 15,000 distinct CDR3 sequences; 30% were seen once. Documented treatment: roughly 11-day PBMC culture with coronavirus spike peptide pools or control peptides (ViraFEST assay). What these receptors recognize is not known. Sequencing used cultured CD4+ T cells from blood. Receptor source: a human donor with COVID-19.

This chain uses TRBV7-9 with TRBJ2-5; possibly TRBD1 for D (6 bases). CDR3 length: 14 residues. From germline, CDR1 is SEHNR and CDR2 FQNEAQ (reference sequence). V lost 0 bases and J 4 bases, leaving 9 bases between the germline ends. In nucleotides, the CDR3 is TGTGCCAGCAGCTTAGCGGTAGGGGGAGAGACCCAGTACTTC. This codes for CASSLAVGGETQYF. Filled out from reference TRBV7-9 and TRBJ2-5, the complete variable domain reads DTGVSQNPRHKITKRGQNVTFRCDPISEHNRLYWYRQTLGQGPEFLTYFQNEAQLEKSRLLSDRFSAERPKGSFSTLEIQRTEQGDSAMYLCASSLAVGGETQYFGPGTRLLVL.

The CDR3 sequence is CASSSAWSGRYEQYF. The CDR3 nucleotides read TGTGCCAGCAGTTCGGCCTGGTCAGGGCGCTACGAGCAGTACTTC. The chain joins TRBV27 to TRBJ2-7, with D possibly TRBD1 on 5 matching bases. The CDR3 contains 15 residues. The V end lost 4 bases, the J end lost 3 bases, and 16 bases lay between the germline ends. Looked up from germline, CDR1 is MNHEY and CDR2 is SMNVEV (reference sequence).

CDR3: CASSLAGLEQYF. The CDR3 DNA follows: TGTGCCAGCAGCTTAGCGGGACTTGAGCAGTACTTC. The chain uses TRBV7-2 and TRBJ2-7; possibly TRBD2 for D (6 bases). The CDR3 totals 12 residues. Germline V gene lookup returns CDR1 SGHTA and CDR2 FQGNSA. V shed 0 bases and J shed 7 bases, with 7 bases lying between them.

This clonotype was observed a handful of times. The chain joins TRBV12-3 or TRBV12-4 to TRBJ1-2; tentatively, D is TRBD1 (5 bases). With 7 bases removed from V and 8 bases from J, the gap between germline ends came to 26 bases. There are 16 residues in the CDR3. Here the CDR3 reads CASTKPTGGSVYGYTF. The DNA of the CDR3 is TGTGCCAGCACTAAACCAACGGGGGGATCCGTATACGGCTACACCTTC.

This clonotype was found once. This chain connects TRBV4-1 to TRBJ1-1; D may be TRBD1 (5 bases). The ends were cut back, 1 base at V and 3 bases at J, with 12 bases in the middle. The length of the CDR3 is 15 residues. In germline, CDR1 is MGHRA, CDR2 YSYEKL. Here the CDR3 DNA reads TGCGCCAGCAGCCAAGCGGGACGGATGGACACTGAAGCTTTCTTT. Protein product: CASSQAGRMDTEAFF.

Only a few counts were recorded for this clonotype. The rearrangement links TRBV15 to TRBJ2-2; 7 bases are shared with TRBD2. Losses at the gene ends were 4 bases for V and 4 bases for J; bases not matched to a gene: 6. Germline V gives CDR1 LNHNV, CDR2 YYDKDF (reference sequence). The CDR3 covers 15 residues. The CDR3 sequence is CATSNQRGLTGELFF. Here the CDR3 DNA reads TGTGCCACCAGCAACCAGCGGGGACTCACCGGGGAGCTGTTTTTT.

CDR3 region: CASSSRGSGAGELFF. DNA for the CDR3: TGTGCCAGCAGCTCCCGTGGTAGCGGGGCCGGGGAGCTGTTTTTT. This sequence joins TRBV7-8 and TRBJ2-2, with 8 nucleotides matching TRBD2. Germline CDR1 is SGHVS and CDR2 is FQNEAQ. V lost 4 bases to trimming and J lost 6 bases; unmatched junction nucleotides: 7. The CDR3 runs to 15 residues.

The rearrangement joins TRBV7-2 to TRBJ2-4, with 9 bases lining up with TRBD2. The CDR3 length is 19 residues. The trim removed 7 bases at V and 1 base at J, leaving 17 bases unmatched. Germline CDR1 SGHTA, CDR2 FQGNSA. The DNA of the CDR3 is TGTGCCAGCAAGCCGTTCGGCGGGGGGGCCGAGTCGGCCAAAAACATTCAGTACTTC. This translates into CASKPFGGGAESAKNIQYF.

This clonotype was seen a handful of times. As DNA, the CDR3 is TGTGCCAGCAGTTTAGCGTCGGGTTATGGCTACACCTTC. It translates to CASSLASGYGYTF. The chain uses TRBV12-3 or TRBV12-4 and TRBJ1-2; D remains ambiguous. V shed 0 bases and J shed 5 bases, with 7 bases lying between them. CDR3 length: 13 residues.

This clonotype was observed a handful of times. The chain uses TRBV28 and TRBJ1-3; D is unresolved. CDR3 length equals 14 residues. Trimming took off 1 base at V and 3 bases at J, with 7 bases between the two ends. Germline CDR1 is MDHEN and CDR2 is SYDVKM. The CDR3 here is CASSLFQSGNTIYF. The CDR3, as DNA: TGTGCCAGCAGTTTATTCCAGAGTGGAAACACCATATATTTT.

The sample holds a few counts of this clonotype. This chain uses TRBV20-1 with TRBJ1-5; 7 bases are shared with TRBD1. V trimming: 6 bases; J trimming: 3 bases; junction bases outside the gene matches: 11. Germline-derived CDR1 and CDR2 are DFQATT and SNEGSKA (reference sequence). CDR3 length: 15 residues. The CDR3 sequence is CSARRTGVDNQPQHF. The CDR3 bases are TGCAGTGCACGGAGAACAGGGGTTGACAATCAGCCCCAGCATTTT.

This chain connects TRBV12-3 or TRBV12-4 to TRBJ1-2; D is unresolved. Trimming took 3 bases from V and 6 from J, leaving 5 bases between them. The CDR3 totals 11 residues. The CDR3 sequence is CASSLGNGYTF. The DNA of the CDR3 is TGTGCCAGCAGTTTGGGCAATGGCTACACCTTC.

V usage is TRBV20-1 and J usage is TRBJ2-3, with D uncertain. V was trimmed by 2 bases and J by 2 bases, leaving 5 bases between them. Germline assignment: CDR1 DFQATT and CDR2 SNEGSKA (reference sequence). There are 12 residues in the CDR3. The chain's CDR3 is CSARLHTDTQYF. CDR3 nucleotides: TGCAGTGCTAGACTCCACACAGATACGCAGTATTTT.

This clonotype was detected a few times. V gene TRBV29-1 combines with J gene TRBJ1-2; 8 bases match TRBD1. V lost 7 bases, J lost 6 bases, and 13 bases stayed unmatched. Germline assignment: CDR1 SQVTM and CDR2 ANQGSEA. The CDR3 loop spans 14 amino acids. The CDR3 nucleotides read TGCAGCGCAACAACGACAGGGGTCAAGGATGGCTACACCTTC. It yields the protein CSATTTGVKDGYTF.

The rearrangement uses TRBV5-1 and TRBJ1-2; a weak D match, TRBD1 (5 bases). The CDR3 is 14 residues long. Between the trimmed V and J ends, which lost 0 bases and 8 bases, there was a span of 14 bases. The V gene's germline CDR1 is SGHRS and CDR2 YFSETQ. The CDR3 DNA is TGCGCCAGCAGCTTGGGTTCAGGGTCGGGGGGCTACACCTTC. It translates to CASSLGSGSGGYTF.

The rearrangement joins TRBV12-3 or TRBV12-4 to TRBJ1-3; perhaps TRBD1 as D (5 bases). Trimming removed 5 bases at V and 4 bases at J, with 12 bases between. The CDR3 covers 14 residues. For the CDR3, the DNA is TGTGCCAGCAGTCCCGGGACCGAGGGAAACACCATATATTTT. It translates to CASSPGTEGNTIYF.

V gene TRBV30 combines with J gene TRBJ2-4; tentatively, D is TRBD1 (5 bases). CDR1 is GTSNPN, CDR2 SVGIG, per germline (reference sequence). V was trimmed by 6 bases and J by 3 bases, leaving 15 bases between them. The CDR3 extends over 14 amino acids. The CDR3 DNA sequence: TGTGCCTGTTTAGGGGTGGGCGTCAAAAACATTCAGTACTTC. Protein product: CACLGVGVKNIQYF.

This chain links TRBV6-2 or TRBV6-3 with TRBJ2-7; 7 nucleotides match TRBD1. Germline lookup yields CDR1 MNHEY and CDR2 SVGEGT. Trimming removed 5 bases from V and 1 base from J; junction bases left unmatched: 8. The length of the CDR3 is 15 residues. The CDR3 DNA sequence: TGTGCCAGCAGTGGCGCCGGGACAGATTCCTACGAGCAGTACTTC. This translates into CASSGAGTDSYEQYF.

In this sample, this clonotype is large. The chain links TRBV11-3 to TRBJ1-2; TRBD1 agrees at 7 bases. With 1 base clipped from V and 3 bases from J, the junction kept 2 bases outside the gene matches. The germline CDR1 and CDR2 sequences are SGHNT and YENEEA. The CDR3 is 14 residues long. CDR3 amino acids: CASSLADRDYGYTF. The CDR3 DNA reads TGTGCCAGCAGCTTAGCAGACAGGGACTATGGCTACACCTTC.

CDR3 sequence reads: CASSPTAAGGRETQYF. CDR3 in DNA: TGTGCCAGTAGCCCTACAGCCGCGGGGGGTCGGGAGACCCAGTACTTC. The genes are TRBV19 and TRBJ2-5; 8 positions match TRBD2. With 6 bases clipped from V and 5 bases from J, the junction kept 14 bases outside the gene matches. CDR1 is LNHDA and CDR2 is SQIVND in the germline V gene (reference sequence). This CDR3 has 16 amino acids.

This chain connects TRBV6-5 to TRBJ2-7, with D possibly TRBD1 on 6 matching bases. V shed 4 bases and J shed 2 bases, with 15 bases lying between them. The CDR3 length is 15 residues. CDR1 is MNHEY, CDR2 SVGAGI, per germline. CDR3 nucleotides: TGTGCCAGCAGTTTACAGGGCAAGCCTACCTACGAGCAGTACTTC. Its translation: CASSLQGKPTYEQYF.

This rearrangement joins TRBV5-4 to TRBJ1-2, with D possibly TRBD1 on 5 matching bases. The germline V and J ends were trimmed by 4 bases and 8 bases, with 15 bases remaining between them. The CDR3 spans 13 residues. Germline CDR1 SGHNT, CDR2 YYREEE (reference sequence). CDR3 in amino acids: CASSPGLDRGYTF. CDR3 nucleotide sequence: TGTGCCAGCAGCCCGGGACTTGATCGGGGCTACACCTTC.

The chain recombines TRBV5-1 with TRBJ2-5; no firm D call. This CDR3 has 14 residues. CDR1 SGHRS and CDR2 YFSETQ come from the germline V gene. The V gene lost 4 bases and the J gene lost 5 bases, with 15 bases spanning the gap. The CDR3 nucleotides read TGCGCCAGCAGCCTGAATTCTGGGCTGGAGACCCAGTACTTC. This codes for CASSLNSGLETQYF.

CDR3 residues: CASSVERGDQPQHF. CDR3 coding DNA: TGTGCCAGCAGTGTTGAGAGAGGGGATCAGCCCCAGCATTTT. The genes are TRBV6-4 and TRBJ1-5; D is perhaps TRBD1 (5 bases). Germline V lookup: CDR1 MRHNA, CDR2 SNTAGT. The CDR3 covers 14 residues. Between the trimmed V and J ends, which lost 4 bases and 5 bases, there was a span of 12 bases.

The chain joins TRBV2 to TRBJ1-1; D ambiguous. The germline CDR1 and CDR2 sequences are SNHLY and FYNNEI. With 7 bases removed from V and 3 bases from J, the gap between germline ends came to 15 bases. This CDR3 is 14 amino acids long. This chain's CDR3 is CASNTRLPYTEAFF. The CDR3 bases are TGTGCCAGCAATACACGGCTACCCTACACTGAAGCTTTCTTT.

This chain joins TRBV6-2 or TRBV6-3 and TRBJ2-5; D might be TRBD1 (6 bases). Germline CDR1 is MNHEY and CDR2 is SVGEGT. This CDR3 is 15 amino acids long. V dropped 3 bases and J dropped 1 base, with 12 bases sitting between them. The CDR3 coding sequence is TGTGCCAGCAGTTATTTACAGGGCTTCCAAGAGACCCAGTACTTC. It is translated as CASSYLQGFQETQYF.

This clonotype appeared a few times. The CDR3 DNA reads TGTGCCACCAGTGATTTTCGAGGGGCTGGGTCTGACGGCTATGGCTACACCTTC. Translation: CATSDFRGAGSDGYGYTF. The chain has TRBV24-1 and TRBJ1-2; a possible D gene is TRBD1 (5 bases). The germline CDR1 and CDR2 sequences are KGHDR and SFDVKD. The CDR3 loop spans 18 amino acids. V lost 1 base and J lost 4, with 21 bases in between.